This TCR beta chain appears in the sequencing data of a study of cytomegalovirus exposure and HLA in healthy donors. This PCR relied on a set of 60 Vbeta primers and 13 Jbeta primers. Original data processing: In a later analysis, around 12 million of 75 million to 85 million unique beta chains occurred in at least two donors. Libraries were prepared by immunoSEQ multiplex PCR; TCRdb keeps only in-frame clonotypes and omits some of them. That table gives V, J and clone size, and the DNA gave D and trimming. The table lists some 190,000 clones, more than 75% of them singletons, with roughly an eighth in the top ten. General study findings and limits: The study assumed roughly uniform donor sequencing depth for presence/absence analyses. Donor immune exposure was known only as CMV serostatus. The study listed some 160 cytomegalovirus-associated TCR beta chains.

The germline V gene encodes CDR1 SGHAT and CDR2 FQNNGV. The CDR3 is 14 amino acids. After removal of 8 bases from V and 6 bases from J, the junction contained 7 bases not matched to a gene. This clone occurred a few times. Its antigen is unidentified. Sequenced input: PBMCs. This chain links TRBV11-2 with TRBJ2-5, with 12 bases that match TRBD2. The TCR comes from a woman aged 25 to 39 in good health and CMV-seropositive. CDR3 in amino acids: CASSKGTSGQTQYF. CDR3 bases: TGTGCCAGCTCAAAAGGGACTAGCGGGCAGACCCAGTACTTC.